A selection of T cell receptor beta chains follows, all from one sample in a study of T-cell reconstitution after alpha-beta-depleted transplantation in children. TCRdb called the PCR reads again in MiXCR, with one record for every CDR3 protein. This sample yields a few hundred thousand distinct CDR3 sequences, of which approximately 13% are seen a single time; under 7% belongs to the top ten. The sequencing here drew on PBMCs from the stem cell graft donor, taken from the stem cell graft. These receptors were collected from a human donor who donated a stem cell graft to a child with combined immunodeficiency. CDR3s include the opening cysteine and the closing phenylalanine or tryptophan. The D gene is left open where the match is weak. Clone size, where shown, is once, few, many, or a class for clones that have expanded.

v_gene,d_gene,abundance,CDR3aa
TRBV7-2,NA,few,CASIPGRRTGELFF
TRBV12-3/TRBV12-4,NA,many,CASGKSGEISYEQYF
TRBV4-2,NA,many,CASSQGVAVTYEQYF
TRBV12-3/TRBV12-4,NA,many,CASSLVRDTEAFF
TRBV12-3/TRBV12-4,TRBD2,few,CASSLSAGGTWNTQYF
TRBV9,NA,NA,CASSVSGGSSYEQYF
TRBV7-2,NA,many,CASSPTFDRSNQPQHF
TRBV9,NA,many,CASSPTGDTQYF
TRBV15,NA,NA,CATSAGFSGANVLTF
TRBV12-3/TRBV12-4,TRBD2,NA,CASSYRMGGTIQYF
TRBV6-2/TRBV6-3,NA,few,CASSPPGRSGRNEQFF
TRBV11-1,NA,NA,CASSHGLLNTEAFF
TRBV2,NA,NA,CASSGPSSEAFF
TRBV12-3/TRBV12-4,NA,NA,CASSFLPEDRNYNEQFF
TRBV21-1,NA,many,CASSKAPSGRRLAVNRYEQYF
TRBV28,TRBD2,many,CATRTTTSAIEQFF
TRBV27,TRBD1,NA,CASSSRQGFTDTQYF
TRBV9,TRBD1,many,CASSDGQGGTDTQYF
TRBV7-2,TRBD1,few,CASSPGTGAWSSYNEQFF
TRBV7-9,NA,few,CASSLGFGELFF
TRBV15,TRBD1,NA,CATSRGRQGYQETQYF
TRBV6-2/TRBV6-3,TRBD1,NA,CASNPPGQGAYEQYF
TRBV12-3/TRBV12-4,NA,NA,CASSPPGVWFLPAAFF
TRBV7-9,NA,many,CASSTAKTDNEQFF
TRBV4-1,NA,few,CASSQVRSDTQYF
TRBV6-1,TRBD1,NA,CAIQGTTTGNQPQHF
TRBV28,NA,many,CASKMDLLNSPLHF
TRBV12-3/TRBV12-4,NA,many,CASSPASVSPLHF
TRBV4-3,NA,NA,CASSQGTGPGELFF
TRBV5-6,NA,NA,CASSLIGVQETQYF
TRBV20-1,TRBD1,NA,CSASTGVNQPQHF
TRBV12-3/TRBV12-4,NA,NA,CAITDIPGPDTQYF
TRBV12-3/TRBV12-4,NA,NA,CASSYSSAGMETQYF
TRBV20-1,NA,few,CSAGRQKNIQYF
TRBV29-1,TRBD1,few,CSVKPGQHYGYTF
TRBV7-9,TRBD2,many,CASSLNRGASGTYEQYF
TRBV4-2,NA,few,CAIPSLANEQFF
TRBV20-1,TRBD2,few,CSASGRAGEDTQYF
TRBV5-1,NA,NA,CASSLGDMGGYTF
TRBV12-3/TRBV12-4,NA,many,CASSLGRENTEAFF
TRBV7-9,TRBD1,many,CASSPVGGGITEAFF
TRBV30,TRBD1,few,CAWKAPGGALKGYTF
TRBV7-9,NA,NA,CASTRTASGGYTF
TRBV12-3/TRBV12-4,NA,few,CASSSGGGLQMGNQPQHF
TRBV6-1,NA,NA,CASSADSMDYGYTF
TRBV12-3/TRBV12-4,NA,many,CASSSTPPGQNTIYF
TRBV6-5,NA,NA,CASSYYLDRGYGYTF
TRBV6-5,TRBD2,few,CASSLAGVTGELFF